Below are 7 T cell receptor beta chains sequenced from a single sample in a study of identical twins. One entry per CDR3 protein, called by TCRdb with MiXCR from the 5' RACE reads. The sample includes 350,000 to 500,000 distinct CDR3 sequences, 15% to 20% of them seen just once. The sample was naive T cells sorted from blood. These receptor sequences come from a man aged 45 to 65 in good health.

The rearrangement uses TRBV10-3 and TRBJ1-5, with 9 bases lining up with TRBD1. V shed 8 bases and J 5 bases; nucleotides not matched to a gene: 4. The CDR3 covers 13 residues. Germline values: CDR1 ENHRY, CDR2 SYGVKD. The CDR3 reads CAIGQGIDQPQHF. CDR3 nucleotide sequence: TGTGCCATCGGACAGGGGATCGATCAGCCCCAGCATTTT.

This clonotype was found a few times. The V gene is TRBV5-1, the J gene TRBJ2-5; 7 bases line up with TRBD1. V shed 7 bases and J 2 bases; nucleotides not matched to a gene: 8. The germline V gene has CDR1 SGHRS and CDR2 YFSETQ. The CDR3 has 14 amino acids. The CDR3 reads CASGIGQEQETQYF. For the CDR3, the DNA is TGCGCCAGCGGAATTGGACAGGAACAAGAGACCCAGTACTTC.

There are many counts of this clonotype. The chain is built from TRBV7-8 and TRBJ2-3; 7 nucleotides agree with TRBD1. The V and J ends lost 1 base and 6 bases, in that order; junction bases with no gene match: 4. Germline CDR1 reads SGHVS; CDR2 reads FQNEAQ. CDR3 length: 14 residues. CDR3 amino acids: CASSLVRGRDTQYF. The CDR3 region has the DNA TGTGCCAGCAGCTTAGTTAGGGGGCGGGATACGCAGTATTTT.

This clonotype was recorded a few times. The chain combines TRBV7-9 with TRBJ2-2, with D perhaps TRBD1 (5 bases). The germline V gene has CDR1 SEHNR and CDR2 FQNEAQ (reference sequence). There are 14 residues in the CDR3. V lost 4 bases to trimming and J lost 10 bases, with 16 bases between them. CDR3 DNA: TGTGCCAGCAGCTCAGGGCTATTGGGTGTGGAGCTGTTTTTT. Amino acids: CASSSGLLGVELFF.

CDR3 sequence (DNA): TGTGCCAGCAGCTCCGGGACTAGCGGGAGTGTATACGAGCAGTACTTC. This codes for CASSSGTSGSVYEQYF. The V gene is TRBV7-2, the J gene TRBJ2-7, with 14 nucleotides matching TRBD2. The CDR3 loop spans 16 amino acids. Unmatched junction bases numbered 6, after V lost 4 bases and J lost 4 bases. Germline V gene lookup returns CDR1 SGHTA and CDR2 FQGNSA.

This clonotype came up many times. V is TRBV4-1 and J is TRBJ1-6, with a tentative D call TRBD1 (6 bases). V dropped 1 base and J dropped 5 bases, with 9 bases sitting between them. Germline values: CDR1 MGHRA, CDR2 YSYEKL. The CDR3 length is 15 residues. CDR3 loop: CASSQGQGHNSPLHF. As DNA, the CDR3 is TGCGCCAGCAGCCAAGGCCAGGGGCATAATTCACCCCTCCACTTT.

This clonotype was seen ten or more times. This sequence joins TRBV28 and TRBJ1-5; D is unresolved. The CDR3 consists of 12 residues. Germline V gene data show CDR1 as MDHEN and CDR2 as SYDVKM. Deletions cut 5 bases from V and 9 bases from J, with 11 bases between. The CDR3 region is CASSQDRWPQHF. As DNA, the CDR3 is TGTGCCAGCAGTCAGGACCGTTGGCCCCAGCATTTT.